This T cell receptor (beta chain) was retrieved from a study of control samples from healthy donors and cancer patients. This table comes from immunoSEQ multiplex PCR, and its TCRdb copy is limited to in-frame clones, with some not included. This sample has 150,000 to 200,000 clones; 85% to 95% occur once, and the top ten carry approximately 1.4%. The receptor's source is a woman aged 18-29 years in good health. Sequencing used blood.

The CDR3 reads CSAVRDGNSYGYTF. The CDR3 DNA reads TGCAGCGCCGTTCGGGACGGCAATTCGTATGGCTACACCTTC. The rearrangement joins TRBV29-1 to TRBJ1-2; maybe TRBD1 (5 bases). Germline assignment: CDR1 SQVTM and CDR2 ANQGSEA. The CDR3 is 14 amino acids. V was pared by 7 bases and J by 5 bases, with 20 bases between. Full variable domain (outside the CDR3, taken from reference TRBV29-1 and TRBJ1-2): SAVISQKPSRDICQRGTSLTIQCQVDSQVTMMFWYRQQPGQSLTLIATANQGSEATYESGFVIDKFPISRPNLTFSTLTVSNMSPEDSSIYLCSAVRDGNSYGYTFGSGTRLTVV.